These 20 T cell receptor beta chains came from one sample sequenced in a study of long-term antiretroviral therapy in people with HIV. Survey-level resolution applied to immunoSEQ assay v3.0. Repertoires were generated with immunoSEQ multiplex PCR, while TCRdb's copy carries only in-frame clones and drops some. The sample has some 31,000 clones, approximately 95% seen once. The source material was unsorted PBMCs, sampled 5.3 years after starting antiretroviral therapy. The receptors derive from a young man with HIV.

V gene TRBV27 combines with J gene TRBJ2-1; possible D gene TRBD2, 6 bases. Trimming took off 3 bases at V and 4 bases at J, with 10 bases between the two ends. Germline V gives CDR1 MNHEY, CDR2 SMNVEV (reference sequence). The CDR3 runs 14 residues. The CDR3 DNA reads TGTGCCAGCAGTTTTTCGAGCGGGTACAATGAGCAGTTCTTC. Residues: CASSFSSGYNEQFF.

J is TRBJ2-7 and V is TRBV6-6; 7 bases line up with TRBD1. V lost 9 bases and J lost 0; bases outside the gene matches: 5. The CDR3 length is 13 residues. Germline CDR1 and CDR2: MNHNY and SVGAGI (reference sequence). For the CDR3, the DNA is TGTGCCAGTTGTACAGGGGTCTCCTACGAGCAGTACTTC. Amino acids: CASCTGVSYEQYF.

V is TRBV21-1 and J is TRBJ2-7; the table's D gene call, TRBD2, was not cross checked with the DNA. TRBV21-1 is deemed a pseudogene. The CDR3 is 15 residues long. The CDR3 DNA is TGTGCCAGCCCCGGAGACGGCGGGGTGATGGGGGAGCAGTACTTC. Its protein is CASPGDGGVMGEQYF.

The CDR3 loop is CASSQEDGGQIEYSYEQYF. As DNA, the CDR3 is TGCGCCAGCAGCCAAGAAGACGGGGGACAGATAGAATACTCCTACGAGCAGTACTTC. V usage is TRBV4-1 and J usage is TRBJ2-7; D perhaps matches TRBD1 (7 bases). Trimming cost V 0 bases and J 0 bases, with 21 bases left between them. The CDR3 consists of 19 residues. Germline V gene sequence: CDR1 MGHRA, CDR2 YSYEKL.

A single count supports this clone. The chain has TRBV2 and TRBJ2-7, with D unclear. Trimming removed 7 bases from V and 2 bases from J, with 18 bases in between. The CDR3 runs 15 residues. Germline V gene lookup returns CDR1 SNHLY and CDR2 FYNNEI. The CDR3 region is CASNLRPEKTYEQYF. Here the CDR3 DNA reads TGTGCCAGCAATCTCCGACCGGAGAAGACCTACGAGCAGTACTTC.

V gene TRBV10-1 combines with J gene TRBJ2-1; 7 bases line up with TRBD1. This CDR3 region has 12 residues. Per the germline V gene, CDR1 is WNHNN and CDR2 is SYGVQD (reference sequence). Trimming removed 6 bases from V and 12 bases from J; junction bases left unmatched: 8. In nucleotides, the CDR3 is TGCGCCAGCAGCATAGGGACAGTATTGCAGTTCTTC. As protein: CASSIGTVLQFF.

The sample holds one count of this clone. This chain connects TRBV10-3 to TRBJ2-7, with TRBD1 identical over 9 bases. V was clipped by 6 bases and J by 1 base; unmatched bases: 19. The CDR3 is 19 amino acids. CDR1 ENHRY and CDR2 SYGVKD come from the germline V gene. CDR3 sequence: CAISPPPTGGPYQSYEQYF. The CDR3 DNA follows: TGTGCCATCAGCCCCCCACCGACAGGGGGGCCATATCAGTCCTACGAGCAGTACTTC.

The chain has TRBV6-6 and TRBJ2-2; D might be TRBD1 (6 bases). In germline, CDR1 is MNHNY, CDR2 SVGAGI (reference sequence). Trimming pared 11 bases from V and 1 base from J, leaving 11 bases between. The CDR3 sequence is 13 residues long. The CDR3 DNA is TGTGCCGGTGGCAGGGGGAACACCGGGGAGCTGTTTTTT. Protein: CAGGRGNTGELFF.

The chain is built from TRBV6-5 and TRBJ2-7; tentative D call: TRBD2 (7 bases). This CDR3 is 14 amino acids long. In germline, CDR1 is MNHEY, CDR2 SVGAGI. The germline V and J ends were trimmed by 0 bases and 7 bases, with 13 bases remaining between them. The CDR3 loop is CASSYSGGAPEQYF. In nucleotides, the CDR3 is TGTGCCAGCAGTTACTCGGGGGGGGCGCCTGAGCAGTACTTC.

CDR3 sequence reads: CAISEGGQGARELFF. The CDR3 nucleotides read TGTGCCATCAGTGAGGGGGGACAGGGGGCGAGGGAGCTGTTTTTT. This sequence joins TRBV10-3 and TRBJ2-2, with TRBD1 matching over 12 bases. V shed 2 bases, J shed 9 bases, and the junction held 4 bases outside the gene matches. This CDR3 region has 15 residues. Looked up from germline, CDR1 is ENHRY and CDR2 is SYGVKD.

The V call is TRBV30, the J call TRBJ1-2; D gene unclear. The CDR3 has 15 residues. The germline V gene has CDR1 GTSNPN and CDR2 SVGIG (reference sequence). V shed 4 bases and J shed 1 base, with 16 bases lying between them. The CDR3 nucleotides read TGTGCCTGGACCCCGGTTACTACCCTTAACTATGGCTACACCTTC. It encodes CAWTPVTTLNYGYTF.

J is TRBJ2-7 and V is TRBV4-1, with D perhaps matching TRBD1 (5 bases). Germline V CDR1 and CDR2: MGHRA, YSYEKL. Trimming shortened V by 3 bases and J by 2 bases, and 14 bases separated the two germline ends. The CDR3 loop spans 15 amino acids. The CDR3 DNA is TGCGCCAGCAGCCAGGAAGGAACAGGAGCCTACGAGCAGTACTTC. It encodes CASSQEGTGAYEQYF.

This clone was counted a single time. The rearrangement links TRBV29-1 to TRBJ1-2; perhaps TRBD1 as D (5 bases). Germline CDR1 and CDR2: SQVTM and ANQGSEA. V was clipped by 7 bases and J by 4 bases, with 13 bases between them. This CDR3 has 12 amino acids. The CDR3 nucleotides are TGCAGCGATCTGCAGGGTATCTATGGCTACACCTTC. This sequence encodes CSDLQGIYGYTF.

Here the CDR3 reads CASSLSQGYEQYF. The CDR3, as DNA: TGTGCCAGCAGTTTATCCCAGGGCTACGAGCAGTACTTC. The gene calls are TRBV28 and TRBJ2-7; the D gene is possibly TRBD1 (5 bases). This CDR3 spans 13 amino acids. Germline V lookup: CDR1 MDHEN, CDR2 SYDVKM. Deletions cut 1 base from V and 3 bases from J, with 7 bases between. Full variable domain (outside the CDR3, taken from reference TRBV28 and TRBJ2-7): DVKVTQSSRYLVKRTGEKVFLECVQDMDHENMFWYRQDPGLGLRLIYFSYDVKMKEKGDIPEGYSVSREKKERFSLILESASTNQTSMYLCASSLSQGYEQYFGPGTRLTVT.

This clone was detected only a few times. The genes are TRBV7-9 and TRBJ1-1, with D possibly matching TRBD1 (5 bases). The CDR3 is made up of 16 amino acids. Trimming cost V 2 bases and J 2 bases, with 15 bases left between them. Per the germline V gene, CDR1 is SEHNR and CDR2 is FQNEAQ (reference sequence). CDR3 nucleotides: TGTGCCAGCAGCTTAATGGCTGGGGGACCCAACACTGAAGCTTTCTTT. Its translation is CASSLMAGGPNTEAFF.

The V call is TRBV5-6, the J call TRBJ1-4, with D tentatively TRBD1 (5 bases). CDR3 length equals 15 residues. The germline V gene has CDR1 SGHDT and CDR2 YYEEEE. Trimming took off 1 base at V and 8 bases at J, with 15 bases between the two ends. The CDR3 sequence is CASSLPGAGGEKLFF. DNA for the CDR3: TGTGCCAGCAGCTTGCCCGGGGCGGGTGGAGAAAAACTGTTTTTT.

The chain has TRBV6-4 and TRBJ2-2; TRBD1 is a possible D gene (6 bases). In germline, CDR1 is MRHNA, CDR2 SNTAGT. Trimming removed 1 base at V and 2 bases at J, with 8 bases between. The CDR3 sequence is 15 residues long. CDR3 amino acids: CASSDLQGNTGELFF. DNA for the CDR3: TGTGCCAGCAGTGACTTACAGGGAAACACCGGGGAGCTGTTTTTT.

The chain joins TRBV9 to TRBJ2-2; the D is unclear. The CDR3 extends over 13 amino acids. Between the trimmed V and J ends, which lost 0 bases and 6 bases, there was a span of 6 bases. Germline V gene data show CDR1 as SGDLS and CDR2 as YYNGEE. The CDR3 DNA is TGTGCCAGCAGCGTAGACCCCCCCGGGGAGCTGTTTTTT. The encoded protein is CASSVDPPGELFF.

The chain employs TRBV29-1 and TRBJ1-2, with D hard to call. This CDR3 contains 12 residues. Trimming left V 4 bases short and J 1 base short, with 7 bases between. From germline, CDR1 is SQVTM and CDR2 ANQGSEA. The CDR3 loop reads CSVGFSNYGYTF. The DNA for the CDR3 is TGCAGCGTTGGATTCAGTAACTATGGCTACACCTTC.

This chain uses TRBV6-5 with TRBJ2-1; D gene uncertain. V gave up 6 bases and J gave up 3 bases, with 15 bases separating them. This CDR3 has 15 residues. Germline values: CDR1 MNHEY, CDR2 SVGAGI. The CDR3 coding sequence is TGTGCCAGCAGGCCTAGAGATACGGTCTACAATGAGCAGTTCTTC. Residues: CASRPRDTVYNEQFF.